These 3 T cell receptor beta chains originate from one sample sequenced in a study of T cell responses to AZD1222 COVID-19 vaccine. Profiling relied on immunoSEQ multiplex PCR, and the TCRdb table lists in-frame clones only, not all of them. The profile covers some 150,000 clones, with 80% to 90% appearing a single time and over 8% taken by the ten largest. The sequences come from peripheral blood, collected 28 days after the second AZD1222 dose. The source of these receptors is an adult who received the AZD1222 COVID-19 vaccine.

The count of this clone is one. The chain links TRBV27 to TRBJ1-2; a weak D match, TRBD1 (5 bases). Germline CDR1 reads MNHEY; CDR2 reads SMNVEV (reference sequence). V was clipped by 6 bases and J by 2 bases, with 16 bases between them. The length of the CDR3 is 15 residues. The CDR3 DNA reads TGTGCCAGCAGCAGAGATACTCGGGGGAACTATGGCTACACCTTC. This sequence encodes CASSRDTRGNYGYTF.

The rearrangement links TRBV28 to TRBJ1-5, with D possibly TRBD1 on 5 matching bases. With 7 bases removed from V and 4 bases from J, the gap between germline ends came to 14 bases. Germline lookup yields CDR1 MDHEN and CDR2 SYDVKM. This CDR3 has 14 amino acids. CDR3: CASTGPALNQPQHF. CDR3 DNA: TGTGCCAGCACAGGGCCGGCCCTAAATCAGCCCCAGCATTTT.

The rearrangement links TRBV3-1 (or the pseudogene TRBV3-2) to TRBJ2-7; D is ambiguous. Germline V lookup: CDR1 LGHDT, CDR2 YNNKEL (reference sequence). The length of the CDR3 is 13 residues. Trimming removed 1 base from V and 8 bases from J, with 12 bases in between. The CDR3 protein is CASSQAGRSQQYF. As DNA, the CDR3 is TGTGCCAGCAGCCAAGCAGGCCGTAGTCAGCAGTACTTC.